The 6 T cell receptor beta chains presented below share a single source sample, sequenced in a study of shared clonotypes between healthy human individuals. TCRdb keeps only in-frame clones here, not all; method: immunoSEQ multiplex PCR. The data contain roughly 1,000,000 clones, about 80% of them singletons. The sequenced material came from memory CD4+ T cells from PBMCs. Sample subset: CD45RA-negative fraction. These receptors all come from a young man in good health. Some clones in this sample may be carry-over from other donors' samples.

The V gene is TRBV7-9, the J gene TRBJ1-1, with no clear D. V dropped 1 base and J dropped 7 bases, with 10 bases sitting between them. The CDR3 is made up of 13 amino acids. Germline V gene lookup returns CDR1 SEHNR and CDR2 FQNEAQ (reference sequence). The chain's CDR3 is CASSLGGGYEAFF. In nucleotides, the CDR3 is TGTGCCAGCAGCTTAGGTGGAGGGTATGAAGCTTTCTTT.

The V call is TRBV2, the J call TRBJ2-7; 11 bases are shared with TRBD1. CDR1 and CDR2 from the germline V gene are SNHLY and FYNNEI. Germline trimming cut 8 bases from V and 6 bases from J; bases unmatched to any gene: 6. The length of the CDR3 is 13 residues. The CDR3 here is CASFRDRGGEQYF. The CDR3 coding sequence is TGTGCCAGCTTCCGGGACAGGGGGGGCGAGCAGTACTTC. The full variable domain, rest sourced from reference TRBV2 and TRBJ2-7, is EPEVTQTPSHQVTQMGQEVILRCVPISNHLYFYWYRQILGQKVEFLVSFYNNEISEKSEIFDDQFSVERPDGSNFTLKIRSTKLEDSAMYFCASFRDRGGEQYFGPGTRLTVT.

CDR3 nucleotide sequence: TGTGCCAGCAGCTTAGCGCTTGGGGGTACTAATGAAAAACTGTTTTTT. Amino acids: CASSLALGGTNEKLFF. The V and J genes are TRBV7-8 and TRBJ1-4; weak D call: TRBD1 (5 bases). The V gene's germline CDR1 is SGHVS and CDR2 FQNEAQ. The CDR3 loop spans 16 amino acids. With 0 bases removed from V and 2 bases from J, the gap between germline ends came to 10 bases.

The CDR3 spells CASSRNRDDEQFF. The CDR3 DNA reads TGTGCCAGCTCACGAAACAGGGATGATGAGCAGTTCTTC. The chain has TRBV18 and TRBJ2-1; TRBD1 is a possible D gene (6 bases). The length of the CDR3 is 13 residues. V was clipped by 4 bases and J by 8 bases, with 12 bases between them. Germline CDR1 and CDR2: KGHSH and LQKENI.

The chain carries TRBV7-9 and TRBJ2-2, with D unclear. The CDR3 consists of 14 residues. Germline CDR1 and CDR2: SEHNR and FQNEAQ (reference sequence). V was clipped by 1 base and J by 1 base, with 4 bases between them. This chain's CDR3 is CASSLVWNTGELFF. The CDR3 DNA follows: TGTGCCAGCAGCTTAGTTTGGAACACCGGGGAGCTGTTTTTT.

The chain couples TRBV15 to TRBJ2-2, with TRBD1 matching over 8 bases. The ends lost 3 bases at V and 7 bases at J; junction bases unmatched: 19. The CDR3 contains 19 residues. Germline V CDR1 and CDR2: LNHNV, YYDKDF (reference sequence). Here the CDR3 reads CATSSHTIFRTGRGGELFF. DNA for the CDR3: TGTGCCACCAGCAGTCACACCATCTTCCGGACAGGGCGCGGCGGGGAGCTGTTTTTT.